This T cell receptor beta chain originates from a study of PD-1 blockade in classical Hodgkin lymphoma. Study-wide points: Lower baseline TCR diversity marked trial partial responders and progressors. Some patients started nivolumab under 1 year after ASCT, and they were excluded. By C4D1, diversity of CD4+ TCRs had risen significantly, whereas that of CD8+ TCRs had not.

This table comes from immunoSEQ multiplex PCR, and its TCRdb copy is limited to in-frame clones, with some not included. The sample lists 35,000 to 50,000 clones, about 74% occurring once. Each patient experienced a relapse that followed autologous stem cell transplantation, and brentuximab vedotin exposure varied. Complete response, partial response or progressive disease constituted the best responses recorded. Germline assignment: CDR1 LNHDA and CDR2 SQIVND (reference sequence). Deletions cut 5 bases from V and 2 bases from J, with 13 bases between. CDR3 length equals 14 residues. For this clone: Its matching antigen is unknown.

The receptor was isolated from a human donor with classical Hodgkin lymphoma. The sample consisted of peripheral blood mononuclear cells (PBMCs), taken at baseline. The chain couples TRBV19 to TRBJ2-7; D might be TRBD1 (5 bases). The CDR3 here is CASSWGDKTYEQYF. DNA of the CDR3: TGTGCCAGTAGTTGGGGCGACAAAACCTACGAGCAGTACTTC.